A selection of T cell receptor beta chains follows, all from one sample in a study of blood T cell repertoires in COVID-19. TCRdb's table, derived via immunoSEQ multiplex PCR, lists solely in-frame clones and lacks some. This sample has under 200,000 clones, with roughly 89% found just once. The sequenced material came from PBMCs or T cells enriched from blood (not recorded which). These receptors were collected from a woman in her 30s who had been exposed to COVID-19. The CDR3 runs from the conserved cysteine through the conserved F or W. Fields, in order: V gene, J gene, clone size, D gene, CDR3 protein, CDR3 DNA. D genes are given only for firm matches. Where a row states a size, it is once, few, many or the class of an expanded clone; other rows omit it.

TRBV11-2	TRBJ2-7	-	TRBD1	CASSGTVIYEQYF	TGTGCCAGCAGTGGGACAGTGATCTACGAGCAGTACTTC
TRBV27	TRBJ1-2	-	-	CASRDSFYGYTF	TGTGCCAGCAGAGACAGCTTCTATGGCTACACCTTC
TRBV10-1	TRBJ1-1	-	-	CASSPGFRGRNTEAFF	TGCGCCAGCAGTCCCGGTTTCAGGGGAAGGAACACTGAAGCTTTCTTT
TRBV7-2	TRBJ1-2	-	-	CASSPAGPLGYGYTF	TGTGCCAGCAGCCCCGCGGGGCCTCTTGGTTATGGCTACACCTTC
TRBV18	TRBJ1-1	few	-	CASSRGGGSVDEAFF	TGTGCCAGCTCCCGAGGCGGGGGGTCAGTTGATGAAGCTTTCTTT
TRBV27	TRBJ2-7	-	TRBD1	CASSLYQQGAGEQYF	TGTGCCAGCAGTTTATATCAACAGGGGGCGGGCGAGCAGTACTTC
TRBV5-1	TRBJ1-6	few	-	CASSLEGGEGSPLHF	TGCGCCAGCAGCTTGGAGGGAGGGGAGGGTTCACCCCTCCACTTT
TRBV11-1	TRBJ2-3	-	TRBD2	CASSLKRGSTDTQYF	TGTGCCAGCAGCCTCAAGCGGGGAAGCACAGATACGCAGTATTTT
TRBV6-5	TRBJ1-1	few	-	CASRKGDLNTEAFF	TGTGCCAGCAGGAAGGGGGACCTGAACACTGAAGCTTTCTTT
TRBV27	TRBJ1-2	-	TRBD1	CASSLTGSYGYTF	TGTGCCAGCAGTCTGACAGGGTCCTATGGCTACACCTTC
TRBV25-1	TRBJ2-3	-	TRBD2	CASSDLLAGETDTQYF	TGTGCCAGCAGTGATTTACTAGCGGGGGAGACAGATACGCAGTATTTT
TRBV6-1	TRBJ2-5	-	TRBD1	CASSEGQGAGETQYF	TGTGCCAGCAGTGAAGGTCAGGGGGCGGGAGAGACCCAGTACTTC
TRBV6-5	TRBJ1-1	once	TRBD1	CASSLDRGWTEAFF	TGTGCCAGCAGCCTCGACAGGGGGTGGACTGAAGCTTTCTTT
TRBV5-6	TRBJ2-1	-	-	CASSLPLGLGDEQFF	TGTGCCAGCAGCCTCCCCTTAGGCCTAGGGGATGAGCAGTTCTTC
TRBV19	TRBJ2-3	-	TRBD2	CASSIGQLADLTDTQYF	TGTGCCAGTAGTATAGGGCAGCTAGCGGATCTCACAGATACGCAGTATTTT
TRBV6-2/TRBV6-3	TRBJ1-1	-	TRBD1	CASSYSRGQGASQNTEAFF	TGTGCCAGCAGTTACTCAAGGGGACAGGGGGCATCTCAGAACACTGAAGCTTTCTTT
TRBV30	TRBJ1-5	-	-	CACTGGGNQPQHF	TGTGCCTGCACGGGCGGGGGCAATCAGCCCCAGCATTTT
TRBV4-1	TRBJ2-1	-	-	CASSQEHRSEQFF	TGCGCCAGCAGCCAAGAGCACCGGAGTGAGCAGTTCTTC
TRBV10-1	TRBJ2-7	-	-	CASSEGTHYEQYF	TGCGCCAGCAGTGAGGGGACTCACTACGAGCAGTACTTC
TRBV12-5	TRBJ2-3	-	-	CASGLVPPKDRSSTDTQYF	TGTGCTAGTGGTTTGGTCCCACCTAAGGACAGATCTAGCACAGATACGCAGTATTTT
TRBV5-8	TRBJ1-1	-	-	CASSRSFALNTEAFF	TGTGCCAGCAGCCGGTCCTTCGCCCTGAACACTGAAGCTTTCTTT
TRBV18	TRBJ2-7	-	-	CASSSYRGGNSEQYF	TGTGCCAGCTCAAGTTACAGGGGCGGGAACTCGGAGCAGTACTTC
TRBV6-5	TRBJ1-1	-	-	CASSLELNTEAFF	TGTGCCAGCAGTTTGGAGTTGAACACTGAAGCTTTCTTT
TRBV7-9	TRBJ2-3	-	TRBD1	CASSLTGHSTDTQYF	TGTGCCAGCAGCTTGACAGGGCATAGCACAGATACGCAGTATTTT
TRBV4-1	TRBJ1-2	few	-	CASSQEREVSF	TGCGCCAGCAGCCAAGAGCGTGAGGTTTCCTTC
TRBV2	TRBJ1-5	-	-	CASSAATSDSNQPQHF	TGTGCCAGCAGTGCTGCCACTTCCGATAGCAATCAGCCCCAGCATTTT
TRBV28	TRBJ1-4	once	-	CASRQSGEKLFF	TGTGCCAGCCGACAGTCGGGTGAAAAACTGTTTTTT
TRBV11-2	TRBJ2-7	-	-	CASSLDRVTKYEQYF	TGTGCCAGCAGCTTAGATCGAGTTACCAAATACGAGCAGTACTTC
TRBV2	TRBJ1-5	-	-	CASQDSNQPQHF	TGTGCCAGCCAGGATAGCAATCAGCCCCAGCATTTT
TRBV19	TRBJ2-3	-	TRBD2	CASSALAGVTDTQYF	TGTGCCAGTAGTGCTTTGGCGGGGGTCACAGATACGCAGTATTTT
TRBV6-1	TRBJ1-5	few	TRBD1	CASSEGVGTGSQPQHF	TGTGCCAGCAGTGAAGGGGTTGGGACAGGGAGTCAGCCCCAGCATTTT
TRBV15	TRBJ2-4	-	TRBD2	CATSSISSGGVIQYF	TGTGCCACCAGCAGTATTTCTAGCGGGGGGGTAATTCAGTACTTC
TRBV9	TRBJ1-1	-	TRBD1	CASRGQGFGTEAFF	TGTGCCAGCAGGGGACAGGGGTTCGGCACTGAAGCTTTCTTT
TRBV15	TRBJ2-5	-	-	CATSRDLGGSRQETQYF	TGTGCCACCAGCAGAGATTTAGGCGGGTCAAGACAAGAGACCCAGTACTTC
TRBV14	TRBJ2-1	-	TRBD2	CASTVGIAGVNEQFF	TGTGCCAGCACCGTCGGAATAGCGGGGGTCAATGAGCAGTTCTTC
TRBV5-8	TRBJ1-6	many	-	CASSLGGGLNSPLHF	TGTGCCAGCAGCTTGGGTGGAGGTCTTAATTCACCCCTCCACTTT
TRBV2	TRBJ1-5	-	-	CASNPGSSNQPQHF	TGTGCCAGCAACCCAGGGTCCTCAAATCAGCCCCAGCATTTT
TRBV9	TRBJ2-1	-	-	CASSVGARNEQFF	TGTGCCAGCAGCGTAGGAGCTCGAAATGAGCAGTTCTTC
TRBV7-8	TRBJ1-5	-	-	CASSLGSGRIRQPQHF	TGTGCCAGCAGCTTAGGGTCGGGGAGAATCAGGCAGCCCCAGCATTTT
TRBV6-4	TRBJ2-2	-	TRBD2	CASSRSLAGGPRTGELFF	TGTGCCAGCAGTAGGTCACTAGCGGGGGGGCCCCGAACCGGGGAGCTGTTTTTT
TRBV2	TRBJ1-1	-	-	CASVRPGEAFF	TGTGCCAGCGTCCGGCCAGGGGAAGCTTTCTTT
TRBV27	TRBJ2-7	few	TRBD2	CASSLSGGGLSYEQYF	TGTGCCAGCAGTTTGTCCGGCGGGGGGCTCTCCTACGAGCAGTACTTC
TRBV7-8	TRBJ1-3	-	-	CASSLAWGGSGNTIYF	TGTGCCAGCAGCTTAGCATGGGGGGGCTCTGGAAACACCATATATTTT
TRBV5-4	TRBJ1-2	many	-	CASSPDTYVDGYTF	TGTGCCAGCAGCCCGGACACCTACGTGGATGGCTACACCTTC
TRBV9	TRBJ1-3	-	TRBD1	CASSAPSGTGDSNTIYF	TGTGCCAGCAGCGCACCCTCTGGGACAGGGGATTCGAACACCATATATTTT
TRBV6-5	TRBJ1-2	-	TRBD1	CASSPTWTGVDGYTF	TGTGCCAGCAGTCCCACTTGGACAGGGGTTGATGGCTACACCTTC
TRBV5-1	TRBJ1-1	-	-	CASSWEAVGTEAFF	TGCGCCAGCAGCTGGGAGGCAGTCGGGACTGAAGCTTTCTTT
TRBV4-1	TRBJ1-6	-	-	CASSQPNLEGRPNSPLHF	TGCGCCAGCAGCCAACCCAACTTGGAGGGCCGGCCTAATTCACCCCTCCACTTT
TRBV11-2	TRBJ2-6	-	-	CASSRGQSSGANVLTF	TGTGCCAGCAGCAGGGGCCAGAGCTCTGGGGCCAACGTCCTGACTTTC
TRBV5-6	TRBJ1-5	-	TRBD1	CASSPGQGAYQPQHF	TGTGCCAGCAGCCCCGGACAGGGGGCATATCAGCCCCAGCATTTT
TRBV6-2/TRBV6-3	TRBJ1-2	-	TRBD1	CASSYPRQGDYGYTF	TGTGCCAGCAGTTACCCCCGACAGGGCGACTATGGCTACACCTTC
TRBV18	TRBJ2-3	once	TRBD1	CASSPLPGTGKADTQYF	TGTGCCAGCTCCCCCCTCCCAGGGACAGGGAAAGCAGATACGCAGTATTTT
TRBV11-2	TRBJ2-1	-	-	CASSGGAGFSYNEQFF	TGTGCCAGCAGCGGAGGAGCGGGCTTCTCCTACAATGAGCAGTTCTTC
TRBV2	TRBJ2-3	-	-	CASSDGGGSTDTQYF	TGTGCCAGCAGTGACGGGGGAGGTAGCACAGATACGCAGTATTTT
TRBV2	TRBJ1-4	-	TRBD1	CASRQGANEKLFF	TGTGCCAGCAGACAGGGGGCTAATGAAAAACTGTTTTTT